This T cell receptor beta chain was retrieved from a study of blood T cell repertoires in COVID-19. As for the study in general: Some COVID-19 samples were acute and others convalescent; all came from the United States, Italy and Spain. Sample material is recorded as cDNA or gDNA derived from T cells, B-cell-depleted T cells, or PBMCs.

Ages ranged from about 18 to 100 years, with residence in 24 US areas. The table came from immunoSEQ multiplex PCR; TCRdb's copy has only in-frame clones and leaves some out. The sample contains almost 400,000 clones, around 89% of which appear only once. Sequencing input: PBMCs or T cells enriched from blood (not recorded which). The receptor comes from a woman aged 25 to 39 with acute COVID-19.

CDR3 bases: TGTGCCTGGACCCCCGAGGGTAACCTCTATGGCTACACCTTC. It codes for CAWTPEGNLYGYTF. This rearrangement joins TRBV30 to TRBJ1-2; D is ambiguous. Germline V lookup: CDR1 GTSNPN, CDR2 SVGIG (reference sequence). The CDR3 has 14 residues. V was pared by 4 bases and J by 4 bases, with 16 bases between.